This T cell receptor (beta chain) was obtained from a study of T cell responses to AZD1222 COVID-19 vaccine. The length of the CDR3 is 15 residues. V gave up 9 bases and J gave up 1 base; unmatched junction bases: 6. Germline loops: CDR1 LGHNA, CDR2 YNFKEQ. To note about this clone: Its specificity is not known.

Generated by immunoSEQ multiplex PCR, the TCRdb table keeps only in-frame clones and is missing some. The sample includes under 200,000 clones, roughly nine tenths of them seen just once. Findings and caveats of the study: Donor demographics were predominantly white British with a female majority; clonal diversity may be underestimated. Of the AZD1222 recipients, only five to seven were seropositive at baseline.

V usage is TRBV4-2 and J usage is TRBJ2-2; 9 bases align to TRBD2. This sequence originates from an adult who received the MenACWY meningococcal vaccine as a control. Sample: peripheral blood, taken 28 days after the second dose of the MenACWY control vaccine. DNA of the CDR3: TGTGCCAGTAGACCAGCGGGAGGGAACACCGGGGAGCTGTTTTTT. It codes for CASRPAGGNTGELFF.